This T cell receptor (beta chain) originates from a study of CD8 T cells in Susac syndrome. Sequencing targeted TCR beta in T cells from blood (CD8+ and CD4+). TEMRA cells were enriched by FACS, while CD8+ and CD4+ T cells were obtained through a negative isolation that was performed magnetically. V gave up 4 bases and J gave up 0 bases, with 10 bases separating them. This CDR3 is built from 14 residues. Germline CDR1 LGHDT, CDR2 YNNKEL (reference sequence). An input of roughly 0.45 to 1 ug of RNA was subjected to reverse transcription using random hexamers. With immunoSEQ multiplex PCR, TCR beta CDR3 was amplified across 54 Vbeta and 13 Jbeta. In TCRdb, the immunoSEQ multiplex PCR reads were re-called with MiXCR into one record per CDR3 protein. There are about 430,000 distinct CDR3 sequences in the sample; 85% to 90% occur only once, and 0.12% lies in the top ten.

Source material: CD8+ T cells from PBMCs. The chain is built from TRBV3-1 and TRBJ2-7; the D gene is possibly TRBD1 (5 bases). The receptor's source is a human donor with multiple sclerosis. This chain's CDR3 is CASSPSTASYEQYF. The CDR3 DNA reads TGTGCCAGCAGCCCGTCGACAGCCTCCTACGAGCAGTACTTC.